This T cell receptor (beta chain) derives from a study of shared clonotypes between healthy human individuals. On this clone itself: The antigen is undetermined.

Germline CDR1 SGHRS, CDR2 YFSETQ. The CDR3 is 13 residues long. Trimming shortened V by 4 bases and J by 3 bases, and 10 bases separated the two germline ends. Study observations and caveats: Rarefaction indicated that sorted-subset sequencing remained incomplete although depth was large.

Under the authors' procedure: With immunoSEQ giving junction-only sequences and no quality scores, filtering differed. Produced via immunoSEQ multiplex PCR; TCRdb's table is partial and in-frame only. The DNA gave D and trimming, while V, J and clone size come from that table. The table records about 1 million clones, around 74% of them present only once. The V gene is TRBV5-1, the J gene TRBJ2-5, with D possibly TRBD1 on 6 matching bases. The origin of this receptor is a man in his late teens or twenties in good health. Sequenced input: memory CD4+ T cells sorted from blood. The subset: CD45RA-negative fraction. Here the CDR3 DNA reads TGCGCCAGCAGCACGGGACAAGAAGAGACCCAGTACTTC. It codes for CASSTGQEETQYF.